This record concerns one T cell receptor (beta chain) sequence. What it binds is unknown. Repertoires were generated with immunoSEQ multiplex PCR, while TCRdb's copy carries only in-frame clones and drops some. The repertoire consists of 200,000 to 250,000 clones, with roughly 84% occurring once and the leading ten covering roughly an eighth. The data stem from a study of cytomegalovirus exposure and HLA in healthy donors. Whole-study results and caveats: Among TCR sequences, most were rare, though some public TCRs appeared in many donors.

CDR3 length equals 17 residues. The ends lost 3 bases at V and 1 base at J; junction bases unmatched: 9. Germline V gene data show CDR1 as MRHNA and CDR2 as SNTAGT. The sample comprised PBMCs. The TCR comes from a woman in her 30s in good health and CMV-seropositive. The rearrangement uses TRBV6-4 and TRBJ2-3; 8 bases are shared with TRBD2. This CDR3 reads CASSESAGGEGTDTQYF. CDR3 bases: TGTGCCAGCAGTGAGAGTGCGGGGGGCGAGGGCACAGATACGCAGTATTTT.